The rows below give T cell receptor beta chains drawn from one sample of a study of control samples from healthy donors and cancer patients. Only in-frame clones appear in the TCRdb table, and some are missing; sequencing was by immunoSEQ multiplex PCR. Among under 80,000 clones, about 95% were seen once, and the ten largest hold under 3.5%. The sequencing input was blood. The source is a woman in her 30s in good health. CDR3s include the opening cysteine and the closing phenylalanine or tryptophan. Each record gives: V gene, clone size, D gene, J gene, CDR3 protein, CDR3 DNA. The D gene is left open where the match is weak. Clone size, where shown, is once, few, many, or a class for clones that have expanded.

TRBV18	.	TRBD1	TRBJ1-2	CASSPGQGASGYGYTF	TGTGCCAGCTCACCAGGGCAGGGGGCTTCTGGCTATGGCTACACCTTC
TRBV19	.	.	TRBJ2-1	CASKNQGGTLQGEQFF	TGTGCCAGTAAAAATCAAGGGGGAACGTTACAAGGGGAGCAGTTCTTC
TRBV28	once	.	TRBJ1-6	CASSLPPEVWAGRNSPLHF	TGTGCCAGCAGTTTGCCCCCCGAGGTCTGGGCAGGGAGAAATTCACCCCTCCACTTT
TRBV12-3/TRBV12-4	.	.	TRBJ2-7	CASSLRQGGEQYF	TGTGCCAGCAGTTTACGACAGGGAGGCGAGCAGTACTTC
TRBV3-1/TRBV3-2	.	.	TRBJ2-7	CASHGASYEQYF	TGTGCCAGTCACGGGGCTTCCTACGAGCAGTACTTC
TRBV5-4	once	.	TRBJ1-2	CASSLAGNYGYTF	TGTGCCAGCAGCTTGGCAGGGAACTATGGCTACACCTTC
TRBV5-1	.	TRBD1	TRBJ1-5	CASSLGDRDHQPQHF	TGCGCCAGCAGCTTGGGTGACAGGGATCATCAGCCCCAGCATTTT
TRBV19	.	.	TRBJ1-5	CASGDRGGGNQPQHF	TGTGCCAGTGGCGACCGGGGCGGCGGCAATCAGCCCCAGCATTTT
TRBV5-1	.	.	TRBJ1-6	CASRYEMSSPLHF	TGCGCCAGCAGATACGAGATGAGTTCACCCCTCCACTTT
TRBV7-3	.	.	TRBJ2-2	CASSQGHSTGELFF	TGTGCCAGCAGCCAGGGACACTCCACCGGGGAGCTGTTTTTT
TRBV15	.	.	TRBJ1-6	CATSRDVPDLGSPLHF	TGTGCCACCAGCAGAGATGTTCCGGACCTGGGGTCACCCCTCCACTTT
TRBV12-5	.	.	TRBJ1-1	CASGSRTDMNTEAFF	TGTGCTAGTGGTTCTAGGACAGACATGAACACTGAAGCTTTCTTT
TRBV28	.	TRBD1	TRBJ1-5	CASRPGQTNQPQHF	TGTGCCAGCAGACCGGGACAGACTAATCAGCCCCAGCATTTT
TRBV28	.	.	TRBJ1-3	CASSLDPQGSGNTIYF	TGTGCCAGCAGTTTGGACCCCCAAGGGTCCGGAAACACCATATATTTT
TRBV5-1	once	TRBD1	TRBJ1-1	CASSWRGTGMTEAFF	TGCGCCAGCAGCTGGCGAGGGACAGGGATGACTGAAGCTTTCTTT
TRBV30	.	.	TRBJ2-1	CAWSPPWLGARNEQFF	TGTGCCTGGAGTCCCCCGTGGTTGGGGGCGAGGAATGAGCAGTTCTTC
TRBV5-4	.	.	TRBJ2-5	CASSLVGLETQYF	TGTGCCAGCAGCTTGGTAGGTCTGGAGACCCAGTACTTC
TRBV12-3/TRBV12-4	.	.	TRBJ2-5	CASSFTIEETQYF	TGTGCCAGCAGTTTCACCATTGAAGAGACCCAGTACTTC
TRBV18	few	TRBD1	TRBJ2-7	CASSPRQGGTYEQYF	TGTGCCAGCTCACCCCGACAGGGGGGTACCTACGAGCAGTACTTC
TRBV27	once	.	TRBJ1-5	CASSRNRVDQPQHF	TGTGCCAGCAGCCGAAATCGGGTGGATCAGCCCCAGCATTTT
TRBV19	once	.	TRBJ1-1	CASSIGPLTTQAFF	TGTGCCAGTAGTATAGGCCCCCTTACTACCCAAGCTTTCTTT
TRBV28	once	TRBD1	TRBJ1-4	CASSSGGQNEKLFF	TGTGCCAGCAGCTCAGGGGGGCAGAATGAAAAACTGTTTTTT
TRBV30	.	.	TRBJ1-1	CAWSAPENTEAFF	TGTGCCTGGAGTGCTCCAGAGAACACTGAAGCTTTCTTT
TRBV7-2	.	.	TRBJ1-1	CASSRHLLLLGETEAFF	TGTGCCAGCAGCAGACATCTTTTGCTCCTTGGGGAAACTGAAGCTTTCTTT
TRBV6-5	.	.	TRBJ1-2	CASRPPVTANYGYTF	TGTGCCAGCAGACCCCCCGTAACAGCTAACTATGGCTACACCTTC
TRBV9	.	.	TRBJ1-3	CASSPRGGVGGNTIYF	TGTGCCAGCAGCCCGCGAGGGGGTGTCGGGGGGAACACCATATATTTT